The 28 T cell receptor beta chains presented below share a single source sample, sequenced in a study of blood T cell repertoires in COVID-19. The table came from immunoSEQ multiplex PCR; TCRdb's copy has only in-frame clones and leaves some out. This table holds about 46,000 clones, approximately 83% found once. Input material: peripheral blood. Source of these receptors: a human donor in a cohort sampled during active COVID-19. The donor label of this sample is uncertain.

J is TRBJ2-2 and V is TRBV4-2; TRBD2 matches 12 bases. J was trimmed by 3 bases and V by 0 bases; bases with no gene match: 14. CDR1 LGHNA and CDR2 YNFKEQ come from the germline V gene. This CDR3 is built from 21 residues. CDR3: CASSQDNRATSGGPYTGELFF. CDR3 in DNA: TGTGCCAGCAGCCAAGATAATCGGGCAACTAGCGGGGGGCCGTACACCGGGGAGCTGTTTTTT.

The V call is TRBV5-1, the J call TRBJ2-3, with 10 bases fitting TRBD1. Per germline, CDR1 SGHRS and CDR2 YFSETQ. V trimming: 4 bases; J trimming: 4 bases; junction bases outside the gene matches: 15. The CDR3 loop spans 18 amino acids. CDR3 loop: CASSEDRGFYEGADTQYF. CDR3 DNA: TGCGCCAGCAGCGAGGACAGGGGGTTTTACGAAGGCGCAGATACGCAGTATTTT. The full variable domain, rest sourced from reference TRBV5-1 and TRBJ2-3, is KAGVTQTPRYLIKTRGQQVTLSCSPISGHRSVSWYQQTPGQGLQFLFEYFSETQRNKGNFPGRFSGRQFSNSRSEMNVSTLELGDSALYLCASSEDRGFYEGADTQYFGPGTRLTVL.

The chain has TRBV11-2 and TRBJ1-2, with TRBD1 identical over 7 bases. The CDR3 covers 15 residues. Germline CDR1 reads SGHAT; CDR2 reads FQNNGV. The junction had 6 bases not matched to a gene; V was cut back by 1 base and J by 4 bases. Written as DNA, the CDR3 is TGTGCCAGCAGCTTAGCGGGACAGCTTGGCTATGGCTACACCTTC. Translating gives CASSLAGQLGYGYTF.

CDR3 sequence: CASSLRSRGREQFF. CDR3 coding DNA: TGTGCCAGCAGCTTACGGTCTAGGGGCCGTGAGCAGTTCTTC. This chain connects TRBV7-3 to TRBJ2-1; D may be TRBD1 (5 bases). The CDR3 sequence is 14 residues long. CDR1 and CDR2 (germline): SGHTA, FQGTGA. V shed 2 bases and J shed 9 bases, with 14 bases lying between them.

CDR3 in amino acids: CASSEVPGAYNEQFF. In nucleotides, the CDR3 is TGTGCCAGCAGTGAAGTCCCAGGGGCTTACAATGAGCAGTTCTTC. This rearrangement joins TRBV6-4 to TRBJ2-1; tentative D call: TRBD1 (6 bases). Germline V CDR1 and CDR2: MRHNA, SNTAGT. This CDR3 is 15 amino acids long. The V end lost 3 bases, the J end lost 4 bases, and 13 bases lay between the germline ends.

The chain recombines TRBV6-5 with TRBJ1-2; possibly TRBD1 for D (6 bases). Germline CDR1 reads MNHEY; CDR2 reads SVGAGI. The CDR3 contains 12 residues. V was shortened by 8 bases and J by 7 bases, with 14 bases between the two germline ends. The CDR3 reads CASLPGAGGYTF. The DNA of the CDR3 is TGTGCCAGCCTTCCAGGGGCGGGTGGCTACACCTTC.

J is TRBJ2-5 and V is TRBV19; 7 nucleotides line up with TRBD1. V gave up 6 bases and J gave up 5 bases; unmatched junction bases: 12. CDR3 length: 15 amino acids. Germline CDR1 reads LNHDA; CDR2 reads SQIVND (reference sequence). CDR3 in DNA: TGTGCCAGTAGCCGCAATACAGGGGAAGGGGAGACCCAGTACTTC. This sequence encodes CASSRNTGEGETQYF.

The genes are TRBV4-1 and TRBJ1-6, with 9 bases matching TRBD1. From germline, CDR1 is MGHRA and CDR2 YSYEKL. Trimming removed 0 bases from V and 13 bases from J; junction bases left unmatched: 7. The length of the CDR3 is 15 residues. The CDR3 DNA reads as TGCGCCAGCAGCCAAGAATACGGACAGGGGTTCCCCCTCCACTTT. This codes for CASSQEYGQGFPLHF.

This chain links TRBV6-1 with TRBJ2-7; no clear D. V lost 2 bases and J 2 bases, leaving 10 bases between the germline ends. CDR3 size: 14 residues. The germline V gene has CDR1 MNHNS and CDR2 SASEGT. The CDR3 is CASSESGQTYEQYF. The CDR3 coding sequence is TGTGCCAGCAGTGAATCTGGCCAGACCTACGAGCAGTACTTC.

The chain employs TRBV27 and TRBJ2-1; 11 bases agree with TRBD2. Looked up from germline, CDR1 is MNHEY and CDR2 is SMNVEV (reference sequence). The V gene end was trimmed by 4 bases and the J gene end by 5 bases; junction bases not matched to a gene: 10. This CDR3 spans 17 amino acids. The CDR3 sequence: CASSSSATSGVHNEQFF. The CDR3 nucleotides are TGTGCCAGCAGTTCTTCCGCGACTAGCGGGGTCCACAATGAGCAGTTCTTC.

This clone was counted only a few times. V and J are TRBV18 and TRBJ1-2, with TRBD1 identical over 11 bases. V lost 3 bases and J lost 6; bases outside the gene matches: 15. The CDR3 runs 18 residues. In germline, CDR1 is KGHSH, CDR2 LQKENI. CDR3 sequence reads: CASSPQQDRGRSTDGYTF. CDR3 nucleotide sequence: TGTGCCAGCTCACCTCAACAGGACAGGGGGCGTAGTACGGATGGCTACACCTTC.

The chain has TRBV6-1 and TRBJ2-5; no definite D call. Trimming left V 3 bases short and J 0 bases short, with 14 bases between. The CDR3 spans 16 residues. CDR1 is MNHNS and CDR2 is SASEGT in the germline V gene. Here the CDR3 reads CASSESWAGYQETQYF. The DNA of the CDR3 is TGTGCCAGCAGTGAGTCGTGGGCCGGTTACCAAGAGACCCAGTACTTC.

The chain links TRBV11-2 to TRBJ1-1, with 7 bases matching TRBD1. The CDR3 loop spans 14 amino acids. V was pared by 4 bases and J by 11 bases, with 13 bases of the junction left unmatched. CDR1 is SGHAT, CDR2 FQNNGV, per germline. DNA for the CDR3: TGTGCCAGCAGCTCCCGGACAGGACTGATACGGGCTTTCTTT. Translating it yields CASSSRTGLIRAFF.

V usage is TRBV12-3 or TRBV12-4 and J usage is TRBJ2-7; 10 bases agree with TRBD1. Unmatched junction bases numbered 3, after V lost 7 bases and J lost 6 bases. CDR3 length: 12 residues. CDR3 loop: CASNRDRGEQYF. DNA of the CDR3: TGTGCCAGCAACCGGGACAGGGGCGAGCAGTACTTC.

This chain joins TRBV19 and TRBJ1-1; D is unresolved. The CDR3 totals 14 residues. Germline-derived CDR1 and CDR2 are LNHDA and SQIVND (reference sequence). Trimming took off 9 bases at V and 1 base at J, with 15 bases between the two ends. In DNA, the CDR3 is TGTGCCAGCCTAAAGGGCCGGGGGAACACTGAAGCTTTCTTT. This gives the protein CASLKGRGNTEAFF.

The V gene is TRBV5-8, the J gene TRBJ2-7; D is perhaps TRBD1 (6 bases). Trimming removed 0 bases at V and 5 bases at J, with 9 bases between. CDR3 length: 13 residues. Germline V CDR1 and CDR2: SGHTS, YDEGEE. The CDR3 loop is CASSLAGAHEQYF. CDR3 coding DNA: TGTGCCAGCAGCTTGGCAGGGGCCCACGAGCAGTACTTC. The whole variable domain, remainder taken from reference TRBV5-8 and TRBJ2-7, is EAGVTQSPTHLIKTRGQQATLRCSPISGHTSVYWYQQALGLGLQFLLWYDEGEERNRGNFPPRFSGRQFPNYSSELNVNALELEDSALYLCASSLAGAHEQYFGPGTRLTVT.

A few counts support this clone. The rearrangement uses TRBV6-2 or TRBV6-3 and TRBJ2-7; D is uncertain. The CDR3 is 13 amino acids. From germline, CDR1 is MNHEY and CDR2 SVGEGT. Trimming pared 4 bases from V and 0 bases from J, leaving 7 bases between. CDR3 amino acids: CASSLQYSYEQYF. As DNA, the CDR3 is TGTGCCAGCAGTTTACAATACTCCTACGAGCAGTACTTC.

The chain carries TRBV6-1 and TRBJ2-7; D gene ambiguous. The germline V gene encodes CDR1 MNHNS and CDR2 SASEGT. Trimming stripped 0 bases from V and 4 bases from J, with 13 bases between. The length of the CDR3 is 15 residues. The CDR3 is CASSEAGIFLYEQYF. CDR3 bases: TGTGCCAGCAGTGAAGCGGGCATTTTTTTGTACGAGCAGTACTTC.

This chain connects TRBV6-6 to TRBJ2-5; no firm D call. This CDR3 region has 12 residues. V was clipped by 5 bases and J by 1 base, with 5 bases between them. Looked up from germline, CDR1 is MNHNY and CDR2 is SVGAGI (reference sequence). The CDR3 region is CASSSPQETQYF. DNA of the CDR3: TGTGCCAGCAGTAGCCCCCAAGAGACCCAGTACTTC.

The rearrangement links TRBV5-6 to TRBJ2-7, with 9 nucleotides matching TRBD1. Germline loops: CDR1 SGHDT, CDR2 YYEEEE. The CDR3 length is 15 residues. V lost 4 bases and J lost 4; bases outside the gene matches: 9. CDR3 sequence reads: CASSAYRGRGYEQYF. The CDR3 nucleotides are TGTGCCAGCAGCGCCTACAGGGGGCGGGGGTACGAGCAGTACTTC. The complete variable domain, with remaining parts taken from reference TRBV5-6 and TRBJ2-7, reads DAGVTQSPTHLIKTRGQQVTLRCSPKSGHDTVSWYQQALGQGPQFIFQYYEEEERQRGNFPDRFSGHQFPNYSSELNVNALLLGDSALYLCASSAYRGRGYEQYFGPGTRLTVT.

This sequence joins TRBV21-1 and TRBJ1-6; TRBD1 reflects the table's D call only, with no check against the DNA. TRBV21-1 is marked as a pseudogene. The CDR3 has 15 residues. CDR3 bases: TGTGCCAGCAGCGGGCCAGAGTGGGTCCGCTCACCCCTCCACTTT. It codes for CASSGPEWVRSPLHF.

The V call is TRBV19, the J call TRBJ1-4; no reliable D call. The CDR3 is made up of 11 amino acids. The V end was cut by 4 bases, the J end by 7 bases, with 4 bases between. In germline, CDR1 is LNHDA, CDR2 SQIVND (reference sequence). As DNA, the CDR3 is TGTGCCAGTAGTAGCGGTGAAAAACTGTTTTTT. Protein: CASSSGEKLFF.

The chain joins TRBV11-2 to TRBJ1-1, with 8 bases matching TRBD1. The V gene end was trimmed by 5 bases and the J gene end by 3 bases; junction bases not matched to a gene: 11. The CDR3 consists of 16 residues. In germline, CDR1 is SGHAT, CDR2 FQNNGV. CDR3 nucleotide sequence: TGTGCCAGCAGCCGAGAGGGCAGGGGGCGGTACACTGAAGCTTTCTTT. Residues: CASSREGRGRYTEAFF.

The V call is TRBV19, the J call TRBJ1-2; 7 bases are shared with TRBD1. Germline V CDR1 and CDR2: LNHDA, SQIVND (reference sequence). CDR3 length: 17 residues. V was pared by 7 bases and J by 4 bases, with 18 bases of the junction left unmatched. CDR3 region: CASIPGSTGIYGYGYTF. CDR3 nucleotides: TGTGCCAGTATCCCAGGGTCGACAGGGATCTACGGCTATGGCTACACCTTC.

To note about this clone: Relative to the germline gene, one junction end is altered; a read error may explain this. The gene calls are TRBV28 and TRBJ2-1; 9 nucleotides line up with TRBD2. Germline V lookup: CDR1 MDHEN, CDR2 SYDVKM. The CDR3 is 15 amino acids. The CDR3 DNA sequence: TGTGCCAGCAATTTAGCGGGGGAGACCTACAATGAGCAGTTCTTC. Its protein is CASNLAGETYNEQFF.

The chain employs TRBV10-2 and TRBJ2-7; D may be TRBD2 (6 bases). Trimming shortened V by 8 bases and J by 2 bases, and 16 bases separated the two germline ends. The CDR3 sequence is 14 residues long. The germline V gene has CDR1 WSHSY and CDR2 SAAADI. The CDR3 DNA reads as TGCGCCAGCCGGGTCGCTCGGGGGACCTACGAGCAGTACTTC. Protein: CASRVARGTYEQYF.

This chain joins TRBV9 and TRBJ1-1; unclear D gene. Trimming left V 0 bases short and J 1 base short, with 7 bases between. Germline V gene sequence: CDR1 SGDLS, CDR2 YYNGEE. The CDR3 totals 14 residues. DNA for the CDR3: TGTGCCAGCAGCGTAGGCCCAGAGAACACTGAAGCTTTCTTT. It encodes CASSVGPENTEAFF.

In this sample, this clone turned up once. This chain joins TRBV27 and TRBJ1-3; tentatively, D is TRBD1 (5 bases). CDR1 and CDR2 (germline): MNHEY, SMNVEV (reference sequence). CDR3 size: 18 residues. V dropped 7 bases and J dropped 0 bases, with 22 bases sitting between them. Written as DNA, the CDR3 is TGTGCCAGCAACTCGGGGGTTAGGGGATTTGACTCTGGAAACACCATATATTTT. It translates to CASNSGVRGFDSGNTIYF.